Shown below are 22 T cell receptor beta chains from a single sample sequenced in a study of blood T cell repertoires in COVID-19. Profiled with immunoSEQ multiplex PCR; TCRdb holds only in-frame clones, not every one. The sample yields about 190,000 clones, approximately 79% seen once. Source material: peripheral blood. These TCRs come from a woman aged 50 to 60 with acute or convalescent COVID-19.

The chain is built from TRBV2 and TRBJ2-1, with D possibly matching TRBD1 (6 bases). The CDR3 consists of 18 residues. V was shortened by 2 bases and J by 7 bases, with 24 bases between the two germline ends. Germline CDR1 SNHLY, CDR2 FYNNEI. The CDR3 nucleotides are TGTGCCAGCAGTGAACGGGGCAACCCAGGGGCAGTTTTGAATGAGCAGTTCTTC. It yields the protein CASSERGNPGAVLNEQFF.

On this clone: A junction boundary mismatches the germline segment, possibly from a read error. This sequence joins TRBV7-6 and TRBJ2-5, with 9 bases that match TRBD2. Germline assignment: CDR1 SGHVS and CDR2 FNYEAQ. The CDR3 has 17 residues. CDR3 in DNA: TGTGCCAGCAGCCTAGCGGGGAGGGCGGGAGGAAAAGAGACCCAGTACTTC. Translation gives CASSLAGRAGGKETQYF. The whole variable domain, filled in from reference TRBV7-6 and TRBJ2-5, reads GAGVSQSPRYKVTKRGQDVALRCDPISGHVSLYWYRQALGQGPEFLTYFNYEAQQDKSGLPNDRFSAERPEGSISTLTIQRTEQRDSAMYRCASSLAGRAGGKETQYFGPGTRLLVL.

This chain links TRBV18 with TRBJ2-7; 9 bases agree with TRBD2. CDR1 is KGHSH and CDR2 is LQKENI in the germline V gene. The CDR3 contains 19 residues. J lost 7 bases, V lost 2 bases, and 21 bases had no gene match. CDR3 loop: CASSPTKVAGALLGGEQYF. The CDR3 bases are TGTGCCAGCTCACCAACAAAGGTAGCGGGGGCTCTCCTTGGGGGAGAGCAGTACTTC.

The chain employs TRBV7-2 and TRBJ2-6; TRBD1 might be the D (5 bases). Trimming took off 1 base at V and 4 bases at J, with 5 bases between the two ends. The CDR3 contains 14 residues. Germline lookup yields CDR1 SGHTA and CDR2 FQGNSA. CDR3 in amino acids: CASSLGQGANVLTF. The CDR3 nucleotides are TGTGCCAGCAGCTTAGGACAGGGGGCCAACGTCCTGACTTTC.

The genes are TRBV11-2 and TRBJ2-7, with D perhaps matching TRBD1 (5 bases). This CDR3 has 14 residues. Germline V gene data show CDR1 as SGHAT and CDR2 as FQNNGV. Trimming stripped 7 bases from V and 0 bases from J, with 13 bases between. CDR3 sequence: CASTLTDTSYEQYF. For the CDR3, the DNA is TGTGCCAGCACCCTGACAGACACCTCCTACGAGCAGTACTTC. Using reference TRBV11-2 and TRBJ2-7 for the parts outside the CDR3, the full variable domain is EAGVAQSPRYKIIEKRQSVAFWCNPISGHATLYWYQQILGQGPKLLIQFQNNGVVDDSQLPKDRFSAERLKGVDSTLKIQPAKLEDSAVYLCASTLTDTSYEQYFGPGTRLTVT.

This rearrangement joins TRBV6-2 or TRBV6-3 to TRBJ1-2; D is perhaps TRBD1 (5 bases). V lost 4 bases, J lost 3 bases, and 15 bases lay in between. The CDR3 is 15 residues long. The germline V gene encodes CDR1 MNHEY and CDR2 SVGEGT. CDR3 sequence reads: CASSLSESGDYGYTF. The CDR3 DNA reads as TGTGCCAGCAGTTTATCGGAGTCGGGGGACTATGGCTACACCTTC.

This clone was detected once. The chain has TRBV28 and TRBJ2-1; 7 nucleotides agree with TRBD2. CDR1 MDHEN and CDR2 SYDVKM come from the germline V gene. The trim removed 3 bases at V and 0 bases at J, leaving 2 bases unmatched. The CDR3 consists of 15 residues. The CDR3 nucleotides are TGTGCCAGCAGTTTCTGGGGGGGCTCCTACAATGAGCAGTTCTTC. Protein: CASSFWGGSYNEQFF. Looking up the rest from reference TRBV28 and TRBJ2-1 gives the full variable domain: DVKVTQSSRYLVKRTGEKVFLECVQDMDHENMFWYRQDPGLGLRLIYFSYDVKMKEKGDIPEGYSVSREKKERFSLILESASTNQTSMYLCASSFWGGSYNEQFFGPGTRLTVL.

V and J are TRBV6-5 and TRBJ2-1; D is unclear. Germline V lookup: CDR1 MNHEY, CDR2 SVGAGI. V shed 7 bases and J shed 9 bases, with 19 bases lying between them. The CDR3 is made up of 14 amino acids. The CDR3 protein is CASTGSPPSGEQFF. DNA for the CDR3: TGTGCCAGCACGGGTAGCCCCCCATCGGGTGAGCAGTTCTTC.

This clone has just one count. This chain's CDR3 is CASSHGQGDYGYTF. CDR3 bases: TGCGCCAGCAGCCACGGACAGGGAGACTATGGCTACACCTTC. The chain joins TRBV4-1 to TRBJ1-2; 8 positions match TRBD1. CDR3 length: 14 amino acids. Trimming at V came to 3 bases and at J to 3 bases, leaving 3 bases not matched to a gene. CDR1 and CDR2 from the germline V gene are MGHRA and YSYEKL.

This chain joins TRBV19 and TRBJ2-1; the match to TRBD2 covers 8 bases. Unmatched junction bases numbered 18, after V lost 3 bases and J lost 5 bases. CDR1 is LNHDA and CDR2 is SQIVND in the germline V gene (reference sequence). The CDR3 is 19 residues long. For the CDR3, the DNA is TGTGCCAGTAGTATCGGCTCGGGCGGGGGGAAGACCATCGACAATGAGCAGTTCTTC. It yields the protein CASSIGSGGGKTIDNEQFF.

CDR3 nucleotides: TGTGCCAGCAGTTTTAAATCACCCCTCCACTTT. Translating it yields CASSFKSPLHF. J is TRBJ1-6 and V is TRBV28; no clear D gene. V shed 3 bases and J shed 10 bases, with 4 bases lying between them. CDR3 length: 11 amino acids. CDR1 MDHEN and CDR2 SYDVKM come from the germline V gene.

The V call is TRBV27, the J call TRBJ2-1, with 8 bases that match TRBD2. V shed 6 bases, J shed 6 bases, and the junction held 13 bases outside the gene matches. Germline lookup yields CDR1 MNHEY and CDR2 SMNVEV (reference sequence). This CDR3 has 16 amino acids. The CDR3 loop reads CASSRELAGHLNEQFF. DNA for the CDR3: TGTGCCAGCAGCAGGGAGCTAGCGGGTCACCTCAATGAGCAGTTCTTC.

The J gene is TRBJ2-2, the V gene TRBV5-4; maybe TRBD2 (5 bases). The CDR3 runs 12 residues. CDR1 SGHNT and CDR2 YYREEE come from the germline V gene (reference sequence). The V end was cut by 7 bases, the J end by 5 bases, with 9 bases between. CDR3 sequence: CASGEWTGELFF. CDR3 in DNA: TGTGCCAGCGGGGAGTGGACCGGGGAGCTGTTTTTT.

This chain connects TRBV7-2 to TRBJ2-2; TRBD2 matches 9 bases. V shed 5 bases, J shed 0 bases, and the junction held 13 bases outside the gene matches. Germline V gives CDR1 SGHTA, CDR2 FQGNSA. The CDR3 covers 19 residues. The CDR3 region has the DNA TGTGCCAGCAGCCCTTGGGGACAAGCGGGGGGCTCGAACACCGGGGAGCTGTTTTTT. Translation gives CASSPWGQAGGSNTGELFF.

This chain uses TRBV28 with TRBJ1-1, with 7 bases fitting TRBD1. This CDR3 comprises 14 residues. V lost 6 bases, J lost 0 bases, and 4 bases stayed unmatched. The germline V gene has CDR1 MDHEN and CDR2 SYDVKM. The CDR3 loop reads CASRQGNMNTEAFF. In nucleotides, the CDR3 is TGTGCCAGCAGACAGGGGAACATGAACACTGAAGCTTTCTTT.

J is TRBJ1-1 and V is TRBV30, with 9 bases that match TRBD1. After removal of 5 bases from V and 4 bases from J, the junction contained 5 bases not matched to a gene. Germline CDR1 reads GTSNPN; CDR2 reads SVGIG (reference sequence). The CDR3 runs 13 residues. The CDR3 sequence is CAWGTGLGTEAFF. CDR3 bases: TGTGCCTGGGGGACAGGGTTAGGCACTGAAGCTTTCTTT.

The chain's CDR3 is CASTGGLWSEVYGYTF. In DNA form, the CDR3 reads TGTGCCAGCACCGGGGGTCTATGGTCGGAGGTGTATGGCTACACCTTC. The chain links TRBV5-4 to TRBJ1-2; a weak D match, TRBD1 (5 bases). This CDR3 region has 16 residues. Germline V gene data show CDR1 as SGHNT and CDR2 as YYREEE (reference sequence). V was shortened by 6 bases and J by 5 bases, with 23 bases between the two germline ends.

This clone was detected only a few times. The chain recombines TRBV5-1 with TRBJ1-3; D is ambiguous. Looked up from germline, CDR1 is SGHRS and CDR2 is YFSETQ. Trimming removed 3 bases from V and 4 bases from J, with 11 bases in between. There are 14 residues in the CDR3. This CDR3 reads CASSWEPRGNTIYF. In nucleotides, the CDR3 is TGCGCCAGCAGCTGGGAGCCTCGGGGAAACACCATATATTTT.

This rearrangement joins TRBV28 to TRBJ1-2; D not resolved. The V and J ends lost 1 base and 5 bases respectively, with 5 bases between them. The CDR3 runs 12 residues. Germline CDR1 and CDR2: MDHEN and SYDVKM. The DNA of the CDR3 is TGTGCCAGCAGTTTATACGAGTATGGCTACACCTTC. Encoded protein: CASSLYEYGYTF.

J is TRBJ1-1 and V is TRBV10-1, with D unresolved. V lost 0 bases, J lost 1 base, and 9 bases lay in between. The CDR3 covers 15 residues. CDR1 is WNHNN and CDR2 is SYGVQD in the germline V gene (reference sequence). The CDR3: CASSESTFGNTEAFF. In nucleotides, the CDR3 is TGCGCCAGCAGTGAGTCGACTTTCGGGAACACTGAAGCTTTCTTT.

This chain uses TRBV2 with TRBJ2-2; 7 bases align to TRBD1. The CDR3 totals 16 residues. V dropped 5 bases and J dropped 2; count of bases not matched to a gene: 8. Germline loops: CDR1 SNHLY, CDR2 FYNNEI. In nucleotides, the CDR3 is TGTGCCAGCAGTTTCTCGGCAGGGGGTAACACCGGGGAGCTGTTTTTT. Translating gives CASSFSAGGNTGELFF.

The rearrangement uses TRBV29-1 and TRBJ2-2, with D possibly being TRBD1 (5 bases). This CDR3 contains 14 residues. Trimming cost V 6 bases and J 0 bases, with 11 bases left between them. Germline V CDR1 and CDR2: SQVTM, ANQGSEA. The CDR3 loop is CSVRREANTGELFF. The CDR3 nucleotides read TGCAGCGTGCGCAGGGAAGCGAACACCGGGGAGCTGTTTTTT.